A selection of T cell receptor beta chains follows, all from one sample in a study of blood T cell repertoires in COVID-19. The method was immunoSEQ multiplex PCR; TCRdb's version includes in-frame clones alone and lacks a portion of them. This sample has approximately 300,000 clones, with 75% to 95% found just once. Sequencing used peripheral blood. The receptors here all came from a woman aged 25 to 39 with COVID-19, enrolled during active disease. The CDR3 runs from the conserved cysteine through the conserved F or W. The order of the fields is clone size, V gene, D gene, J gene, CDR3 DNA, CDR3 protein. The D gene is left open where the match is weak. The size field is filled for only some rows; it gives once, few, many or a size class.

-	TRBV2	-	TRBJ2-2	TGTGCCAGCAGTGAAAAGTGGGGAAGGGGCGGGGAGCTGTTTTTT	CASSEKWGRGGELFF
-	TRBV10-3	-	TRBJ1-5	TGTGCCATCAGTGACCGGGGGGCAGATCAGCCCCAGCATTTT	CAISDRGADQPQHF
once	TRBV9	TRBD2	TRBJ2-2	TGTGCCAGCAGCGCCCCCACTAGCGGGAGGAACACCGGGGAGCTGTTTTTT	CASSAPTSGRNTGELFF
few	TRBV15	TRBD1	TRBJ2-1	TGTGCCACCAGCGTCGGGACAGGGAGTTACAATGAGCAGTTCTTC	CATSVGTGSYNEQFF
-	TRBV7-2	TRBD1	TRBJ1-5	TGTGCCAGCGGGACAGTTAGCAATCAGCCCCAGCATTTT	CASGTVSNQPQHF
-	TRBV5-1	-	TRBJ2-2	TGCGCCAGCAGCTTGGCAGGGGTGGACACCGGGGAGCTGTTTTTT	CASSLAGVDTGELFF
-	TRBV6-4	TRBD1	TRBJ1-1	TGTGCCAGCAGTGAAACGCGCACAGGGGTGGACACTGAAGCTTTCTTT	CASSETRTGVDTEAFF
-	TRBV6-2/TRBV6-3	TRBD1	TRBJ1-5	TGTGCCAGCAGTTACCCCCGGGACAGGGATAGCAATCAGCCCCAGCATTTT	CASSYPRDRDSNQPQHF
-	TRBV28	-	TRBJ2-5	TGTGCCAGCAAGCGCCGGTGGAGTTTACAAGAGACCCAGTACTTC	CASKRRWSLQETQYF
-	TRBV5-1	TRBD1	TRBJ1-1	TGCGCCAGCAGCTTATTCCCGGGACAGGGGAACACTGAAGCTTTCTTT	CASSLFPGQGNTEAFF
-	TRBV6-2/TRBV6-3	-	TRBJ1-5	TGTGCCAGCAGTTCGGGACTGTTGAGCAATCAGCCCCAGCATTTT	CASSSGLLSNQPQHF
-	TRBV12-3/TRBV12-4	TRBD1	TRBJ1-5	TGTGCCAGCAGTGGTACAGGGGCGCAGCCCCAGCATTTT	CASSGTGAQPQHF
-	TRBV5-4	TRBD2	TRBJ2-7	TGTGCCAGCAGCGTGACTAGCGGGAGGCCGTACGAGCAGTACTTC	CASSVTSGRPYEQYF
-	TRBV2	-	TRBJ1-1	TGTGCCAGCAGGCCGGGGAGTCAGAGAAACACTGAAGCTTTCTTT	CASRPGSQRNTEAFF
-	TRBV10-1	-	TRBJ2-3	TGCGCCAGCAGTGAGAGGTTTGGAGGGGATACGCAGTATTTT	CASSERFGGDTQYF
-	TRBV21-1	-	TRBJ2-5	TGTGCCAGCAGCGCGATTTACTCAGGGAATTCGCAGACCCAGTACTTC	CASSAIYSGNSQTQYF
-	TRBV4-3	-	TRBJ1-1	TGCGCCAGCAGCTCAATCCCAGGGGCTGAAGCTTTCTTT	CASSSIPGAEAFF
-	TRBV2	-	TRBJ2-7	TGTGCCAGCAGTGGGGACACCAGCTCCTACGAGCAGTACTTC	CASSGDTSSYEQYF
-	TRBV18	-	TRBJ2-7	TGTGCCAGCTCACCGGGGCTTGCTGGGTACGAGCAGTACTTC	CASSPGLAGYEQYF
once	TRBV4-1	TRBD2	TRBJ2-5	TGCGCCAGCAGCCGGGGACTAGCGGGCCCCCAAGAGACCCAGTACTTC	CASSRGLAGPQETQYF
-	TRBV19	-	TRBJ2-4	TGTGCCAGTAGTATAGCCACAGTCGTAGCCAAAAACATTCAGTACTTC	CASSIATVVAKNIQYF
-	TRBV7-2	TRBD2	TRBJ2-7	TGTGCCAGCAGCTTAACTAGCGGGATTAGCTACGAGCAGTACTTC	CASSLTSGISYEQYF
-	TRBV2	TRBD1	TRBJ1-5	TGTGCCAGCAGTCCAGGGGGAATTGATTATGGCAATCAGCCCCAGCATTTT	CASSPGGIDYGNQPQHF
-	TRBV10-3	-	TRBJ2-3	TGTGCCATCAGTGACCGCACAGGGTCAGATACGCAGTATTTT	CAISDRTGSDTQYF
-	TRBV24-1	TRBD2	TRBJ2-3	TGTGCCACCAGTGAACTAGCGGCCCCCACAGATACGCAGTATTTT	CATSELAAPTDTQYF
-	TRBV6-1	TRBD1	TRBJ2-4	TGTGCCAGCAGTGAAGAGACAGGGGGCCCCAAAAACATTCAGTACTTC	CASSEETGGPKNIQYF
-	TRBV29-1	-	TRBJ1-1	TGCAGCGTTGAACGGGGAGCATACACTGAAGCTTTCTTT	CSVERGAYTEAFF
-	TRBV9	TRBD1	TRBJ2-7	TGTGCCAGCAGTCGTAGACAGGGTGGATCCGAGCAGTACTTC	CASSRRQGGSEQYF
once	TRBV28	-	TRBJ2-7	TGTGCCAGCAGTGCCGGGAGAGTTTACGAGCAGTACTTC	CASSAGRVYEQYF
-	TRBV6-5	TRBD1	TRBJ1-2	TGTGCCAGCAGCACCCTCCGGGACAGGGTGCGGGGCTACACCTTC	CASSTLRDRVRGYTF
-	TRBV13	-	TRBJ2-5	TGTGCCAGCAGCTTAGGTACCGGGGGACAGCAAGAGACCCAGTACTTC	CASSLGTGGQQETQYF
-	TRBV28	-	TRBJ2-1	TGTGCCAGCAGTTTATACCGGGAAAGGGTCAATGAGCAGTTCTTC	CASSLYRERVNEQFF
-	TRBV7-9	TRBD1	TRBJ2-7	TGTGCCAGCAGCTTAGGCCTACAGGGGGCTGACGACGAGCAGTACTTC	CASSLGLQGADDEQYF
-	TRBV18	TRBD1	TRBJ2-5	TGTGCCAGCTCACCGGGGACAGGGGGGACCCAGTACTTC	CASSPGTGGTQYF
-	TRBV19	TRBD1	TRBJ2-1	TGTGCCAGTAGTCGTGGACAGGCCTACAATGAGCAGTTCTTC	CASSRGQAYNEQFF
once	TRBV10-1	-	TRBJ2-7	TGCGCCAGCAGTAAGGGGCGCTACTACGAGCAGTACTTC	CASSKGRYYEQYF
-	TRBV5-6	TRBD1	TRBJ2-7	TGTGCCAGCAGCATCGGGGACAGGTCCTCCTACGAGCAGTACTTC	CASSIGDRSSYEQYF
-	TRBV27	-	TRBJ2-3	TGTGCCAGCAGTTCCGGGACTCCGATCACAGATACGCAGTATTTT	CASSSGTPITDTQYF
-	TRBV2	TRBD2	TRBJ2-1	TGTGCCAGCACAGACGGGCCTAGCGGGGTTAATGATGAGCAGTTCTTC	CASTDGPSGVNDEQFF
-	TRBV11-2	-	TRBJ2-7	TGTGCCAGCGGCGGACAGCGCTACGAGCAGTACTTC	CASGGQRYEQYF
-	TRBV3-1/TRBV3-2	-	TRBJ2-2	TGTGCCAGCAGCCGATTTTGGGGAGGAGCGAACACCGGGGAGCTGTTTTTT	CASSRFWGGANTGELFF
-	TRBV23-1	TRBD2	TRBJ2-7	TGCGCCAGCAGTCTCGCGACAGATCGGGGACTAGCGCGCTACGAGCAGTACTTC	CASSLATDRGLARYEQYF